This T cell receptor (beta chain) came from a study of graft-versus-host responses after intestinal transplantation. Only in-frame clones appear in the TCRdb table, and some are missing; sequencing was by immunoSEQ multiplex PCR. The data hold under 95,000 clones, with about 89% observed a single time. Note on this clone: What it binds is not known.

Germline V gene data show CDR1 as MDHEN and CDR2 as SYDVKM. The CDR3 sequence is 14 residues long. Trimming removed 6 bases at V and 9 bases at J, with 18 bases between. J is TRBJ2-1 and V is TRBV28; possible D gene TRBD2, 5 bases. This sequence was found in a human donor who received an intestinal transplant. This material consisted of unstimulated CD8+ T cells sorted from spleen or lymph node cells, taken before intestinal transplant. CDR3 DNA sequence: TGTGCCAGCAGCTTACTAACTAGTATCGGTGAGCAGTTCTTC. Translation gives CASSLLTSIGEQFF.